The sample holds one count of the clone carrying this T cell receptor beta chain. Some clones are missing from TCRdb's copy, which holds only in-frame ones; the method was immunoSEQ multiplex PCR. The sample yields 70,000 to 85,000 clones, over 95% seen once. Germline assignment: CDR1 SGHNT and CDR2 YYREEE (reference sequence). This CDR3 contains 14 residues. V dropped 4 bases and J dropped 6 bases, with 16 bases sitting between them. The sample comes from a study of technical replicates of blood from several donors. This sequence was found in a human donor in good health. The sample was T cells isolated from PBMCs. The chain is built from TRBV5-4 and TRBJ1-1; a possible D gene is TRBD1 (6 bases). The DNA of the CDR3 is TGTGCCAGCAGCCCGATCACAGGGAAGGCTGAAGCTTTCTTT. Its translation is CASSPITGKAEAFF.